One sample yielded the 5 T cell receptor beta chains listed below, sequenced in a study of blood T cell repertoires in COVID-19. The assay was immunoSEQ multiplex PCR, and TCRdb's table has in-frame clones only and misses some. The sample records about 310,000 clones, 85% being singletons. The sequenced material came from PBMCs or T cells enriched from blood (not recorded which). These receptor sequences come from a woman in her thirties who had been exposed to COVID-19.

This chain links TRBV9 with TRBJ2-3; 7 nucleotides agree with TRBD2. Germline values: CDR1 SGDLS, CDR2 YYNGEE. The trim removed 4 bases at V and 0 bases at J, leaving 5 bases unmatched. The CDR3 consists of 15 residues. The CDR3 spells CASSPSGSSTDTQYF. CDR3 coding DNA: TGTGCCAGCAGCCCTAGCGGTTCTAGCACAGATACGCAGTATTTT.

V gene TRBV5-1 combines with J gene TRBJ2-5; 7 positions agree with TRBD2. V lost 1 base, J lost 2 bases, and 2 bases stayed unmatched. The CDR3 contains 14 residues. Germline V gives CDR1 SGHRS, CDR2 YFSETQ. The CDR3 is CASSLSSGQETQYF. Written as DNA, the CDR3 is TGCGCCAGCAGCTTGTCTAGCGGTCAAGAGACCCAGTACTTC.

CDR3 DNA sequence: TGTGCCAGCAGGGAGGACAGGGGGACTGAAGCTTTCTTT. It translates to CASREDRGTEAFF. This sequence joins TRBV6-6 and TRBJ1-1; 10 bases are shared with TRBD1. This CDR3 comprises 13 residues. Germline V gives CDR1 MNHNY, CDR2 SVGAGI (reference sequence). With 6 bases clipped from V and 5 bases from J, the junction kept 3 bases outside the gene matches.

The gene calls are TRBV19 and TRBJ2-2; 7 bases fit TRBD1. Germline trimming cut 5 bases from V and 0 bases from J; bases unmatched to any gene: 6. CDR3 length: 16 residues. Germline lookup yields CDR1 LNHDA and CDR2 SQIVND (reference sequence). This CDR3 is CASSPGTVANTGELFF. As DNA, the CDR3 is TGTGCCAGTAGTCCGGGGACAGTTGCGAACACCGGGGAGCTGTTTTTT. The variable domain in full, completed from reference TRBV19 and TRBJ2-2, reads DGGITQSPKYLFRKEGQNVTLSCEQNLNHDAMYWYRQDPGQGLRLIYYSQIVNDFQKGDIAEGYSVSREKKESFPLTVTSAQKNPTAFYLCASSPGTVANTGELFFGEGSRLTVL.

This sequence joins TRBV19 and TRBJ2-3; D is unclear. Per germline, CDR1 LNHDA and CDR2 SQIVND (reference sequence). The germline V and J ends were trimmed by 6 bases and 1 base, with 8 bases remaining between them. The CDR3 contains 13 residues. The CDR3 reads CASSETGTDTQYF. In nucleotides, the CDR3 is TGTGCCAGTAGCGAAACGGGCACAGATACGCAGTATTTT.